Shown below are 6 T cell receptor beta chains from a single sample sequenced in a study of monozygotic twins with inflammatory bowel disease. TCRdb derives one entry per CDR3 protein from the 5' RACE reads, leaving out DNA. The sample's table shows hundreds of thousands of distinct CDR3 sequences. The sample taken for sequencing was blood. These receptors all come from a human donor with ulcerative colitis or Crohn's disease, or a healthy co-twin of an affected twin (not recorded which).

This chain links TRBV20-1 with TRBJ1-5. The CDR3 consists of 13 residues. Looked up from germline, CDR1 is DFQATT and CDR2 is SNEGSKA (reference sequence). CDR3 sequence: CSSREGRNQPQHF.

The chain joins TRBV27 to TRBJ2-4; as DNA is missing, the TRBD1 call by TCRdb cannot be tested. Germline CDR1 MNHEY, CDR2 SMNVEV (reference sequence). This CDR3 has 13 amino acids. The CDR3 sequence: CASSQTGENIQYF.

The rearrangement joins TRBV6-1 to TRBJ1-2; TCRdb selects TRBD1, and the lack of DNA leaves this call unchecked. The CDR3 runs 15 residues. Germline V gene lookup returns CDR1 MNHNS and CDR2 SASEGT. CDR3 region: CASSERRTGDYGYTF.

The V call is TRBV14, the J call TRBJ1-4; TCRdb calls TRBD1, which cannot be checked without DNA. The CDR3 covers 16 residues. From germline, CDR1 is SGHDN and CDR2 FVKESK. This chain's CDR3 is CASSQDLSQGREKLFF.

This chain uses TRBV12-3 or TRBV12-4 with TRBJ1-2; absent DNA, TCRdb's TRBD1 call cannot be checked. This CDR3 is 12 amino acids long. The CDR3 is CASRARGNGYTF.

The rearrangement uses TRBV9 and TRBJ1-6; with no DNA, the TCRdb D assignment of TRBD1 cannot be verified. The germline gives CDR1 SGDLS, CDR2 YYNGEE. This CDR3 is 15 amino acids long. CDR3 loop: CASSGQVSYNSPLHF.